Below, one T cell receptor beta chain is given with its context. The V and J ends lost 7 bases and 1 base respectively, with 13 bases between them. The germline gives CDR1 ENHRY, CDR2 SYGVKD. This CDR3 contains 15 residues. In the original analysis: Nucleated cell number was recorded as an estimate derived from reference gene primer amplification. Repertoires were generated with immunoSEQ multiplex PCR, while TCRdb's copy carries only in-frame clones and drops some. V and J calls and clone size follow that table, whereas D and trimming were derived from the DNA. The data show tens of thousands of clones, around 93% seen once. The data were obtained in a study of blood T cell repertoires in COVID-19. The wider study: COVID-19 samples collected from the United States, Italy and Spain covered acute and convalescent phases. PBMCs, B-cell-depleted T cells, or T cells were the source of the cDNA or gDNA that made up the material.

Sequences were obtained from peripheral blood. The rearrangement links TRBV10-3 to TRBJ2-2; possibly TRBD1 for D (5 bases). The origin of this receptor is a human donor with active COVID-19. The donor label of this sample is uncertain. The CDR3 spells CAIMPGPMNTGELFF. CDR3 DNA sequence: TGTGCCATCATGCCAGGGCCTATGAACACCGGGGAGCTGTTTTTT.